This record covers a single TCR beta chain. Which antigen it targets is not known. This clone may be a read error of a much larger clone one base away. These data come from a study of immune reconstitution after stem cell transplant in scleroderma (dated by TCRdb to 2016 to 2017). The CDR3 has 14 amino acids, counting the end cysteine and phenylalanine. Of all the DNA, just the CDR3 is kept, 42 bases in frame from base 1. V is cut by 7 bases and J by 3 bases, and the space between the germline ends is 15 bases. From a lookup of the germline V gene, CDR1 and CDR2 are SNHLY and FYNNEI. Receptor libraries were prepared by RT-PCR. These reads were obtained on an Illumina MiSeq. TCRdb reprocessing: public reads trimmed at Q25 with fastp, clones called with MiXCR, in-frame beta chains kept. A single entry per CDR3 protein holds the most common genes and DNA from its merged rows. Counted in this sample were thousands of distinct CDR3 sequences; under 9.5% of them appeared once. Jointly, the top ten make up 7.5% to 10% of the sample.

This clonotype originated in a female donor with systemic sclerosis. The chain employs TRBV2 and TRBJ1-1; a tentative D match to TRBD1 spans 6 bases. The sample here was taken before or after autologous hematopoietic stem cell transplantation (not recorded which). The CDR3 reads as follows: CASNLGRGDTEAFF. The nucleotides are TGTGCCAGCAACTTGGGCAGGGGCGACACTGAAGCTTTCTTT. The CDR3, completed at both ends by the reference TRBV2 and TRBJ1-1 genes, gives the full variable domain EPEVTQTPSHQVTQMGQEVILRCVPISNHLYFYWYRQILGQKVEFLVSFYNNEISEKSEIFDDQFSVERPDGSNFTLKIRSTKLEDSAMYFCASNLGRGDTEAFFGQGTRLTVV.